This TCR beta chain was captured by sequencing in a study of brain T cells in children with intractable seizures. Profiled with immunoSEQ multiplex PCR; TCRdb holds only in-frame clones, not every one. Among around 80,000 clones, around 91% were seen once, and the ten largest hold approximately 25%. The CDR3 length is 12 residues. J gave up 13 bases and V 3 bases, and 6 bases lay outside the gene matches. The germline V gene has CDR1 MDHEN and CDR2 SYDVKM. Only cases whose brain tissue showed the highest T cell transcript signatures were sequenced. The TCR comes from a girl aged 2 to 10 with Rasmussen encephalitis and intractable seizures. Sample: peripheral blood, taken at surgery. The gene calls are TRBV28 and TRBJ2-7; 10 bases are a match to TRBD2. CDR3 nucleotide sequence: TGTGCCAGCAGTTTGCTAGCGGGGGCTGAATACTTC. It translates to CASSLLAGAEYF.